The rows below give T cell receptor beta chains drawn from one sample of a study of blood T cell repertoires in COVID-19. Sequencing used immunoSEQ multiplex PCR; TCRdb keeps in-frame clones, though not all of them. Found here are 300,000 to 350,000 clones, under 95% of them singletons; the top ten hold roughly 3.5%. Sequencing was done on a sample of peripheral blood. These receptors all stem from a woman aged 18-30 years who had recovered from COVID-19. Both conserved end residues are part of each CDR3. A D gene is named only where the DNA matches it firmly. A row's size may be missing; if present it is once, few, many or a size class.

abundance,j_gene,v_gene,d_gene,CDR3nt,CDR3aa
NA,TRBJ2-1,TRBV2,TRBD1,TGTGCCAGCAGTACTATTCTCCGGGACAGGGGCAATGAGCAGTTCTTC,CASSTILRDRGNEQFF
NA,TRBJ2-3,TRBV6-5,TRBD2,TGTGCCAGCACCCGGGCTAGCGGGAGACGAGATACGCAGTATTTT,CASTRASGRRDTQYF
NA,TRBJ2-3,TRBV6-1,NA,TGTGCCAGCAGTGTAAGGGTGGGAGCGGGCACAGATACGCAGTATTTT,CASSVRVGAGTDTQYF
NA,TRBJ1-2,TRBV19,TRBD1,TGTGCCAGTAGTATAGGCGGGACAGGGACTAACTATGGCTACACCTTC,CASSIGGTGTNYGYTF
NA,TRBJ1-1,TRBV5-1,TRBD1,TGCGCCAGCAGCATGCGGACAGGGGGCGAATACACTGAAGCTTTCTTT,CASSMRTGGEYTEAFF
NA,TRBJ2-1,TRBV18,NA,TGTGCCAGCTCACGCGTCGGGGATACCTACAATGAGCAGTTCTTC,CASSRVGDTYNEQFF
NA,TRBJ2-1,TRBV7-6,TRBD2,TGTGCCAGCAGCTTAGAAGGGACTAGTGGCTACAATGAGCAGTTCTTC,CASSLEGTSGYNEQFF
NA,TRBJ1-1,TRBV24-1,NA,TGTGCCACCAGTGATTCCCGGGGGTCGGCCCCGAACACTGAAGCTTTCTTT,CATSDSRGSAPNTEAFF
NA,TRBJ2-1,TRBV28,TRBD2,TGTGCCAGCAGTTCCCTAGCGGGAAACAATGAGCAGTTCTTC,CASSSLAGNNEQFF
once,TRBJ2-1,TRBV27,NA,TGTGCCAGCAGTTTAGCAGGCAGGGGCGAGCAGTTCTTC,CASSLAGRGEQFF
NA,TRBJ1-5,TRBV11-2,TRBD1,TGTGCCAGCAGCTCAGGGGGATACGATCAGCCCCAGCATTTT,CASSSGGYDQPQHF
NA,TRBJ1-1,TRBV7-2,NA,TGTGCCAGCAGCTTAGCCAGGAACACTGAAGCTTTCTTT,CASSLARNTEAFF
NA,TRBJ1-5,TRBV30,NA,TGTGCCTGGACGCAGGGGAGATATGATCAGCCCCAGCATTTT,CAWTQGRYDQPQHF
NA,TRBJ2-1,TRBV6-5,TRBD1,TGTGCCAGCAGCCTGGACAGGGGAGGAAGTGAGCAGTTCTTC,CASSLDRGGSEQFF
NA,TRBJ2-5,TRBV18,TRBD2,TGTGCCAGCTCACCCCCTAGCGGGCAAGAGACCCAGTACTTC,CASSPPSGQETQYF
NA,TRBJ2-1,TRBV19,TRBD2,TGTGCCAGTAGGCTTACTAGCGGACCCTACAATGAGCAGTTCTTC,CASRLTSGPYNEQFF
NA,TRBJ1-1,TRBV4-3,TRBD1,TGCGCCAGCAGGGGGACAGGTTTTAGCACTGAAGCTTTCTTT,CASRGTGFSTEAFF
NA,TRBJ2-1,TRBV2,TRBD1,TGTGCCACCGTCGACAGGGGATCGGATGAGCAGTTCTTC,CATVDRGSDEQFF
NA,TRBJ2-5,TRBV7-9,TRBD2,TGTGCCAGCAGCTTCTTAGCGGGAGGGGCAGAGACCCAGTACTTC,CASSFLAGGAETQYF
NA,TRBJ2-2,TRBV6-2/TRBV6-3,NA,TGTGCCAGCAGTGACCGGACTCTCATTAAGGTCGGGGAGCTGTTTTTT,CASSDRTLIKVGELFF
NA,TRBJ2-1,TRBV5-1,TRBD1,TGCGCCAGCAGCTACGGACAGGGGACCTACAATGAGCAGTTCTTC,CASSYGQGTYNEQFF
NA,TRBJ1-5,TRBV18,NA,TGTGCCAGCTCCGCTGCTCGGGGAGATAGCAATCAGCCCCAGCATTTT,CASSAARGDSNQPQHF
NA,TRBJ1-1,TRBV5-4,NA,TGTGCCAGCAGCTTTCAGGGGTTGACTGAAGCTTTCTTT,CASSFQGLTEAFF
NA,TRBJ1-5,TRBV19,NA,TGTGCCAGTAGCGGGGGGCTGGATCAGCCCCAGCATTTT,CASSGGLDQPQHF
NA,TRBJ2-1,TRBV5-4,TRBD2,TGTGCCAGCAGCTTGGGTCCTAGCGGGGCAACCAATGAGCAGTTCTTC,CASSLGPSGATNEQFF
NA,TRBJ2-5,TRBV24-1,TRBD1,TGTGCCACCAGTGACTCAAATATCCCCCTTTCCGGGACAGAGGAGACCCAGTACTTC,CATSDSNIPLSGTEETQYF
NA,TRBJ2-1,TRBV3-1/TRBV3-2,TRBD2,TGTGCCAGCAGCCCCGGGAGCGGGAGGGCGGGTGAGCAGTTCTTC,CASSPGSGRAGEQFF
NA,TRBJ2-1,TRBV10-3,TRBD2,TGTGCCATCAGTGAGGTTAGCGGGAGCTACAATGAGCAGTTCTTC,CAISEVSGSYNEQFF
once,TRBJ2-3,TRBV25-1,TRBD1,TGTGCCAGCAGTCCCTCGGACAGGGGGCGTCGAGATACGCAGTATTTT,CASSPSDRGRRDTQYF
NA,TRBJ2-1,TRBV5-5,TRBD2,TGTGCCAGCAGCTTGGGACTAGCGGGAGGATGGGATGAGCAGTTCTTC,CASSLGLAGGWDEQFF
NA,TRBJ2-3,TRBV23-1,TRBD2,TGCGCCAGCAGTCAATCGAGCGGGGGGTGGTTGACAGATACGCAGTATTTT,CASSQSSGGWLTDTQYF
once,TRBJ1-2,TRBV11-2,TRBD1,TGTGCCAGCAGCTTAGTACAGGGGGATAAAGACTACACCTTC,CASSLVQGDKDYTF
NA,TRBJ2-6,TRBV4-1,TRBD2,TGCGCCAGCAGCCAGGGACTAGCGGGAAACGCTGGGGCCAACGTCCTGACTTTC,CASSQGLAGNAGANVLTF
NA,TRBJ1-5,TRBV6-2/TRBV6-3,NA,TGTGCCAGCAGTTACTCTAACAGGCCTAGGCCCCAGCATTTT,CASSYSNRPRPQHF
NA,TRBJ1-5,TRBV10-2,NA,TGCGCCAGCAGGGCCCGGCAGGAGGGAAGACAGCCCCAGCATTTT,CASRARQEGRQPQHF
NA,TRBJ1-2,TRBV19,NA,TGTGCCAGTAGCTCAAGGACAGCTTACTATGGCTACACCTTC,CASSSRTAYYGYTF
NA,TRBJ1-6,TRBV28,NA,TGTGCCAGCTGGGGGGGAATACGAGATTCACCCCTCCACTTT,CASWGGIRDSPLHF
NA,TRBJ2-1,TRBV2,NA,TGTGCCAGCAGCCAAGGTGGCGGGTACAATGAGCAGTTCTTC,CASSQGGGYNEQFF
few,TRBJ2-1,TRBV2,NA,TGTGCCAGCAGGGGGGTAGCGGATTACAATGAGCAGTTCTTC,CASRGVADYNEQFF
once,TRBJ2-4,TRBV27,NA,TGTGCCAGCAGTCCACAGGACAGACCTCTAGCCAAAAACATTCAGTACTTC,CASSPQDRPLAKNIQYF
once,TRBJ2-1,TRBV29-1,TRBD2,TGCAGTGGCGGGGTAGCGGGAGGCAATGAGCAGTTCTTC,CSGGVAGGNEQFF
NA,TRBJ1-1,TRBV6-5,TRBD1,TGTGCCAGCTTGAGCCCCGGGACAGGGTTCGGTGAAGCTTTCTTT,CASLSPGTGFGEAFF
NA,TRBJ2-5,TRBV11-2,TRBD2,TGTGCCAGCCTAGTGGGGACTAGCGCGAAAGAGACCCAGTACTTC,CASLVGTSAKETQYF
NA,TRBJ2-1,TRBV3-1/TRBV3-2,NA,TGTGCCAGCAGCCCACAGGTTGGATTGGGCAATGAGCAGTTCTTC,CASSPQVGLGNEQFF
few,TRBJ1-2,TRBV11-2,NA,TGTGCCAGCAGCTCCTCCAGGGCAAGCTACACCTTC,CASSSSRASYTF
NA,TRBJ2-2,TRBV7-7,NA,TGTGCCAGCAGCTTAAGTCTGGTAACAGGGAGTCCAGGGGAGCTGTTTTTT,CASSLSLVTGSPGELFF
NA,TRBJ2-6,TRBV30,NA,TGTGCCTGGCTGCCGGTGAGGGGGGCCAACGTCCTGACTTTC,CAWLPVRGANVLTF
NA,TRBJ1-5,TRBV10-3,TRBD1,TGTGCCATCAGTGTGACTCAGGGGGATCAGCCCCAGCATTTT,CAISVTQGDQPQHF
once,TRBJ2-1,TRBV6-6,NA,TGTGCCAGCAGTCCACCCCGAGTGTGGACTAACTACAATGAGCAGTTCTTC,CASSPPRVWTNYNEQFF
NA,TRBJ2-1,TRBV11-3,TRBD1,TGTGCCAGCAGCTCCCGGACACAGGGGTCATCGAATGAGCAGTTCTTC,CASSSRTQGSSNEQFF
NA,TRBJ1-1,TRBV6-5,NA,TGTGCCAGCAGGCCTATGACAGCGGGGGATGCTTTCTTT,CASRPMTAGDAFF
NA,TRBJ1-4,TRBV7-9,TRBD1,TGTGCCAGCAGCTTCGGGACAGGGTATGAAAAACTGTTTTTT,CASSFGTGYEKLFF
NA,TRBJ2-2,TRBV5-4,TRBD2,TGTGCCAGCAGCTTAAACGCGGGAGGGCGGACCGGGGAGCTGTTTTTT,CASSLNAGGRTGELFF
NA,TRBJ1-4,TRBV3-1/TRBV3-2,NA,TGTGCCAGCAGCCAGAAGACAGCAATCTTGAACACTAATGAAAAACTGTTTTTT,CASSQKTAILNTNEKLFF